These 13 T cell receptor beta chains came from one sample sequenced in a study of T cell clonality in common variable immunodeficiency. The study, taken as a whole, reports: In common variable immunodeficiency, TCR beta chains reportedly carried fewer deletions and N-nucleotide insertions.

For these TCRs, the target antigens are not known. The table came from immunoSEQ multiplex PCR; TCRdb's copy has only in-frame clones and leaves some out. The data show roughly 40,000 clones, with none appearing a single time. What was sequenced was peripheral blood mononuclear cells. These receptors all come from a human donor with common variable immunodeficiency.

Partial CDR3 DNA: TGTGCCAGCAGCTTAGGGGCAGAAGGGAATGAG. Translating gives CASSLGAEGNE. The entire CDR3 sequence reads CASSLGAEGNEQFF. This chain uses TRBV11-3 with TRBJ2-1; no reliable D call. Sequencing ends 3 residues short of the CDR3 end; the germline J gene provides the rest. Germline CDR1 SGHNT, CDR2 YENEEA. This CDR3 is 14 amino acids long. V was trimmed by 1 base and J by 7 bases, leaving 11 bases between them.

Worth noting for this clone: The sequence runs out 3 residues before the end of the CDR3; the remainder is reconstructed from the germline J gene. This chain connects TRBV20-1 to TRBJ2-5; possible D gene TRBD1, 6 bases. The CDR3 loop spans 13 amino acids. CDR1 is DFQATT, CDR2 SNEGSKA, per germline (reference sequence). Deletions cut 7 bases from V and 3 bases from J, with 15 bases between. CDR3 DNA (partial): TGCAGTGGAGAGAGGGCAGGGGAAGAGACC. Translated: CSGERAGEET. The whole CDR3 is CSGERAGEETQYF.

To note about this clone: The CDR3 extends 3 residues past the end of the read, so its final part is completed from the germline J gene. V is TRBV5-1 and J is TRBJ2-2; 7 nucleotides line up with TRBD1. The CDR3 consists of 16 residues. Germline loops: CDR1 SGHRS, CDR2 YFSETQ. V was clipped by 4 bases and J by 5 bases; unmatched bases: 11. The CDR3 sequence is CASSLIQGPGTGELFF. Partial CDR3 DNA: TGCGCCAGCAGCCTAATACAGGGGCCGGGAACCGGGGAG.

This clone was recorded a few times. Sequencing ends 3 residues short of the CDR3 end; the germline J gene provides the rest. V and J are TRBV19 and TRBJ1-2; weak D call: TRBD1 (5 bases). This CDR3 spans 16 amino acids. V gave up 7 bases and J gave up 0 bases, with 18 bases separating them. Germline assignment: CDR1 LNHDA and CDR2 SQIVND (reference sequence). Partial CDR3 DNA: TGTGCCAGTAACCCTGGCGGAGGGACTTCTAACTATGGC. Translation gives CASNPGGGTSNYG. In full, the CDR3 is CASNPGGGTSNYGYTF.

A few counts support this clone. The CDR3 end lies 3 residues beyond the end of the read and is filled in from the germline J gene. The chain couples TRBV10-3 to TRBJ2-7; D gene ambiguous. Per the germline V gene, CDR1 is ENHRY and CDR2 is SYGVKD. The CDR3 length is 11 residues. Trimming removed 4 bases from V and 6 bases from J, with 7 bases in between. The covered CDR3 bases are TGTGCCATCAGTGGGTCCAGCGAG. This sequence encodes CAISGSSE. The complete CDR3 reads CAISGSSEQYF.

This clone was counted between two and nine times. The read ends 3 residues shy of where the CDR3 ends; the end is completed using the germline J gene. The chain links TRBV6-1 to TRBJ2-7; the match to TRBD2 covers 9 bases. J gave up 4 bases and V 4 bases, and 8 bases lay outside the gene matches. The CDR3 contains 15 residues. CDR1 is MNHNS, CDR2 SASEGT, per germline. The CDR3 DNA, read in part, is TGTGCCAGCAGTGCCGCCCCGGGACTAGCATACGAG. Protein product: CASSAAPGLAYE. In full, the CDR3 reads CASSAAPGLAYEQYF.

This clone was observed a few times. Sequencing ends 3 residues short of the CDR3 end; the germline J gene provides the rest. The V gene is TRBV19, the J gene TRBJ1-1, with D perhaps TRBD1 (5 bases). V shed 6 bases and J shed 5 bases, with 13 bases lying between them. The CDR3 has 13 residues. CDR1 and CDR2 from the germline V gene are LNHDA and SQIVND (reference sequence). The sequenced CDR3 bases are TGTGCCAGTAGCTCAGGGATGCCTACTGAA. Translating gives CASSSGMPTE. The full-length CDR3 reads as CASSSGMPTEAFF. The full variable domain, with the rest looked up from reference TRBV19 and TRBJ1-1, is DGGITQSPKYLFRKEGQNVTLSCEQNLNHDAMYWYRQDPGQGLRLIYYSQIVNDFQKGDIAEGYSVSREKKESFPLTVTSAQKNPTAFYLCASSSGMPTEAFFGQGTRLTVV.

A word on this clone: The read stops 3 residues short of the end of the CDR3; the missing end is completed from the germline J gene. The chain employs TRBV6-2 or TRBV6-3 and TRBJ2-1; D is ambiguous. V lost 5 bases and J lost 7, with 6 bases in between. The CDR3 is 11 residues long. CDR1 and CDR2 (germline): MNHEY, SVGEGT. CDR3 protein: CASSAQNEQFF. The DNA read from the CDR3 is TGTGCCAGCAGTGCCCAGAATGAG.

Note on this clone: The CDR3 is cut off 3 residues early in the read; its end comes from the germline J gene. The chain joins TRBV5-6 to TRBJ2-7, with 10 bases matching TRBD1. The CDR3 has 15 residues. Germline values: CDR1 SGHDT, CDR2 YYEEEE. Trimming at V came to 2 bases and at J to 5 bases, leaving 7 bases not matched to a gene. CDR3 amino acids: CASSLYRDRGDEQYF. The CDR3 bases that were read are TGTGCCAGCAGCTTATACCGGGACAGGGGCGACGAG.

On this clone: The read halts 3 residues ahead of the CDR3 end, with the missing end drawn from the germline J gene. V and J are TRBV14 and TRBJ2-7; D possibly corresponds to TRBD2 (6 bases). The germline V and J ends were trimmed by 4 bases and 0 bases, with 10 bases remaining between them. Germline CDR1 SGHDN, CDR2 FVKESK. The CDR3 runs to 14 residues. The CDR3: CASSPLALSYEQYF. CDR3 bases read: TGTGCCAGCAGCCCCCTAGCGCTCTCCTACGAG.

This clone was seen a handful of times. The CDR3 extends 3 residues past the end of the read, so its final part is completed from the germline J gene. The V call is TRBV20-1, the J call TRBJ2-7; 7 bases match TRBD1. The germline V gene encodes CDR1 DFQATT and CDR2 SNEGSKA (reference sequence). The J segment lost 2 bases and the V segment lost 4 bases, leaving 2 bases of the junction unmatched. CDR3 length: 12 residues. CDR3 DNA, as far as it was read: TGCAGTGCTATAGACAGGGCCTACGAG. Protein: CSAIDRAYE. The full CDR3 protein is CSAIDRAYEQYF.

This clone was recorded many times. The read ends 3 residues shy of where the CDR3 ends; the end is completed using the germline J gene. The rearrangement links TRBV20-1 to TRBJ1-1, with 9 bases matching TRBD1. The CDR3 spans 18 residues. The J segment lost 2 bases and the V segment lost 1 base, leaving 14 bases of the junction unmatched. Germline V CDR1 and CDR2: DFQATT, SNEGSKA (reference sequence). CDR3 bases read: TGCAGTGCTAGAGGCAGACAGGGGGACCCTCATCGAAACACTGAA. It is translated as CSARGRQGDPHRNTE. The whole CDR3 protein is CSARGRQGDPHRNTEAFF.

At least ten counts were recorded for this clone. With the read ending 3 residues before the CDR3 end, the germline J gene is used to fill in that end. This same CDR3 is encoded by further DNA sequences in the sample. The rearrangement links TRBV7-6 to TRBJ1-1; tentative D call: TRBD1 (5 bases). In germline, CDR1 is SGHVS, CDR2 FNYEAQ. This CDR3 comprises 13 residues. V was clipped by 2 bases and J by 1 base, with 5 bases between them. The sequenced part of the CDR3 DNA is TGTGCCAGCAGCTTAAGGGGGAACACTGAA. It codes for CASSLRGNTE. The CDR3 in its entirety is CASSLRGNTEAFF.